A few counts support the clone carrying this T cell receptor beta chain. Antigen specificity is unknown. This sample is drawn from a study of OX40 agonist ivuxolimab in advanced cancers. The protocol was immunoSEQ multiplex PCR, while the TCRdb copy is restricted to in-frame clones and leaves out a portion. Here the sample spans about 50,000 clones, 70% to 90% being singletons. Trimming at V came to 4 bases and at J to 0 bases, leaving 13 bases not matched to a gene. Germline CDR1 and CDR2: MDHEN and SYDVKM. The CDR3 is 18 residues long. Points from the study as a whole: The average count of expanded clones was higher among CD8+ T cells than among CD4+. With doses of 0.1 to 3.0 mg/kg, CD4+ and CD8+ blood T cells had undergone clonal expansion by week 6.

Material: CD4+ or CD8+ T cells sorted from blood, obtained in a trial of the OX40 agonist ivuxolimab. The rearrangement links TRBV28 to TRBJ2-3, with 7 bases aligning to TRBD1. The source of this sequence is an adult with an advanced solid tumor such as melanoma, head and neck, liver or kidney cancer. The CDR3 coding sequence is TGTGCCAGCAGTTCGCACCCTGTGGACAGGACTAGCACAGATACGCAGTATTTT. Amino acid sequence: CASSSHPVDRTSTDTQYF.